Below, 17 T cell receptor beta chains from the same sample are listed, as sequenced in a study of cytotoxic CD8 clonotypes in ibrutinib-treated CLL. The table came from immunoSEQ multiplex PCR; TCRdb's copy has only in-frame clones and leaves some out. The repertoire holds 150,000 to 250,000 clones, with around three quarters as singletons. The input for sequencing was PBMCs, taken after 24 months of ibrutinib treatment. The receptors stem from a human donor with chronic lymphocytic leukemia.

Worth noting for this clone: A read error may account for a junction end that differs from germline. This chain uses TRBV7-7 with TRBJ2-1; 7 positions match TRBD2. Per germline, CDR1 SSHAT and CDR2 FNYEAQ (reference sequence). This CDR3 region has 16 residues. The CDR3 is CASSSTSSGFDGEQFF. In DNA, the CDR3 is TGTGCTAGCAGCTCGACTAGCTCGGGATTTGATGGTGAGCAGTTCTTC.

As DNA, the CDR3 is TGCGCCAGCAGCCCGGTGAGGGGTACAACTAATGAAAAACTGTTTTTT. It codes for CASSPVRGTTNEKLFF. The V gene is TRBV5-1, the J gene TRBJ1-4; tentatively, D is TRBD1 (5 bases). The CDR3 has 16 residues. The V and J ends lost 4 bases and 0 bases respectively, with 13 bases between them. The germline V gene encodes CDR1 SGHRS and CDR2 YFSETQ.

The chain joins TRBV11-1 to TRBJ2-1; D not certain. Looked up from germline, CDR1 is SGHAT and CDR2 is FQDESV (reference sequence). The V and J ends lost 5 bases and 0 bases respectively, with 11 bases between them. This CDR3 contains 15 residues. The CDR3 coding sequence is TGTGCCAGCAGCCCAACTGTAGGCTCCTACAATGAGCAGTTCTTC. Translation: CASSPTVGSYNEQFF.

This chain links TRBV5-6 with TRBJ2-1; perhaps D is TRBD1 or TRBD2 (7 bases each). V lost 4 bases, J lost 3 bases, and 11 bases lay in between. Germline values: CDR1 SGHDT, CDR2 YYEEEE. The CDR3 is 14 amino acids. Here the CDR3 DNA reads TGTGCCAGCAGCCGGGGGGACAGCTACAATGAGCAGTTCTTC. It specifies CASSRGDSYNEQFF. Supplemented by reference TRBV5-6 and TRBJ2-1, the full variable domain reads DAGVTQSPTHLIKTRGQQVTLRCSPKSGHDTVSWYQQALGQGPQFIFQYYEEEERQRGNFPDRFSGHQFPNYSSELNVNALLLGDSALYLCASSRGDSYNEQFFGPGTRLTVL.

The chain couples TRBV4-3 to TRBJ1-4; 7 bases agree with TRBD1. The CDR3 covers 15 residues. Germline lookup yields CDR1 LGHNA and CDR2 YSLEER. Trimming removed 1 base from V and 4 bases from J; junction bases left unmatched: 3. The CDR3 spells CASSQARQGNEKLFF. As DNA, the CDR3 is TGCGCCAGCAGCCAAGCGAGACAGGGTAATGAAAAACTGTTTTTT.

This clone has just a few counts. The rearrangement links TRBV11-2 to TRBJ2-3; 9 bases fit TRBD1. V trimming: 5 bases; J trimming: 3 bases; junction bases outside the gene matches: 6. This CDR3 has 15 residues. Germline CDR1 is SGHAT and CDR2 is FQNNGV. The CDR3 sequence is CASSVGTGRTDTQYF. For the CDR3, the DNA is TGTGCCAGCAGCGTCGGGACAGGGAGGACAGATACGCAGTATTTT.

The V and J genes are TRBV10-3 and TRBJ2-3; 7 bases agree with TRBD1. The CDR3 length is 12 residues. Per the germline V gene, CDR1 is ENHRY and CDR2 is SYGVKD. Germline trimming cut 10 bases from V and 3 bases from J; bases unmatched to any gene: 4. As DNA, the CDR3 is TGTGCCACCCTACAGGGGACAGATACGCAGTATTTT. Translating gives CATLQGTDTQYF.

Details on this clone: The same CDR3 also results from other DNA sequences found in this sample. The chain couples TRBV20-1 to TRBJ2-1; 7 bases are shared with TRBD1. With V trimmed by 6 bases and J by 9 bases, 5 bases remained unmatched. CDR1 DFQATT and CDR2 SNEGSKA come from the germline V gene (reference sequence). The CDR3 contains 11 residues. The CDR3 coding sequence is TGCAGTGCAACACAGGGGTTTGAGCAGTTCTTC. It specifies CSATQGFEQFF.

The chain links TRBV9 to TRBJ2-7, with 9 bases that match TRBD2. The junction had 3 bases not matched to a gene; V was cut back by 0 bases and J by 2 bases. CDR3 length: 15 amino acids. The germline V gene has CDR1 SGDLS and CDR2 YYNGEE. The CDR3 spells CASSVEAGGTYEQYF. The CDR3 DNA sequence: TGTGCCAGCAGCGTAGAAGCGGGAGGCACCTACGAGCAGTACTTC.

This clone was counted once. The V call is TRBV10-3, the J call TRBJ2-5; D possibly corresponds to TRBD2 (7 bases). Germline values: CDR1 ENHRY, CDR2 SYGVKD. This CDR3 comprises 16 residues. Trimming removed 2 bases at V and 2 bases at J, with 15 bases between. CDR3 region: CAISETVGGGQETQYF. CDR3 in DNA: TGTGCCATCAGTGAGACCGTAGGGGGGGGACAAGAGACCCAGTACTTC.

The chain carries TRBV30 and TRBJ2-7; 8 bases fit TRBD1. The germline gives CDR1 GTSNPN, CDR2 SVGIG (reference sequence). This CDR3 comprises 13 residues. J gave up 8 bases and V 3 bases, and 9 bases lay outside the gene matches. In nucleotides, the CDR3 is TGTGCCTGGAGAGGACAGGGTGGGGATAAGCAGTACTTC. This codes for CAWRGQGGDKQYF.

The J gene is TRBJ1-5, the V gene TRBV2; TRBD1 aligns across 9 bases. The V segment lost 5 bases and the J segment 0 bases; nucleotides outside the gene matches: 8. This CDR3 comprises 17 residues. Germline values: CDR1 SNHLY, CDR2 FYNNEI. Here the CDR3 DNA reads TGTGCCAGCAGTTATACAGGGGGCGCTTATAGCAATCAGCCCCAGCATTTT. Its protein is CASSYTGGAYSNQPQHF.

The rearrangement joins TRBV7-8 to TRBJ2-3; D call uncertain. CDR3 length equals 12 residues. V was cut by 5 bases and J by 2 bases, with 5 bases left in between. CDR1 is SGHVS, CDR2 FQNEAQ, per germline. CDR3: CASSPATDTQYF. The CDR3 DNA reads as TGTGCCAGCAGCCCGGCCACAGATACGCAGTATTTT.

V and J are TRBV7-2 and TRBJ1-3; 7 nucleotides match TRBD1. After removal of 5 bases from V and 0 bases from J, the junction contained 4 bases not matched to a gene. The CDR3 length is 15 residues. Germline CDR1 is SGHTA and CDR2 is FQGNSA. The CDR3 DNA reads TGTGCCAGCAGCGCCCACAGGGGCTCTGGAAACACCATATATTTT. Translation: CASSAHRGSGNTIYF.

The gene calls are TRBV2 and TRBJ2-3; D might be TRBD1 (5 bases). The germline V gene has CDR1 SNHLY and CDR2 FYNNEI. The V and J ends lost 4 bases and 5 bases respectively, with 10 bases between them. The CDR3 length is 13 residues. CDR3 in DNA: TGTGCCAGCAGTGGGGTAGGGGTAGATACGCAGTATTTT. This codes for CASSGVGVDTQYF.

The chain employs TRBV6-5 and TRBJ1-1; weak D call: TRBD1 (5 bases). The germline gives CDR1 MNHEY, CDR2 SVGAGI. V lost 8 bases to trimming and J lost 7 bases, with 8 bases between them. The CDR3 is made up of 10 amino acids. The CDR3: CASGHHEAFF. CDR3 coding DNA: TGTGCCAGCGGACACCATGAAGCTTTCTTT.

The chain couples TRBV14 to TRBJ2-3; TRBD2 matches at 9 bases. CDR1 and CDR2 (germline): SGHDN, FVKESK. The junction had 4 bases not matched to a gene; V was cut back by 4 bases and J by 2 bases. The CDR3 is made up of 15 amino acids. CDR3 residues: CASSPLAGLTDTQYF. The DNA of the CDR3 is TGTGCCAGCAGCCCACTAGCGGGCCTCACAGATACGCAGTATTTT.